The rows below give T cell receptor beta chains drawn from one sample of a study of blood T cells in healthy people across ages. MiXCR was run by TCRdb on the 5' RACE reads, yielding one entry per CDR3 protein. The data show fewer than 900,000 distinct CDR3 sequences, 35% to 45% seen once. Input material: blood. The source is a woman in her sixties in good health. The CDR3 runs from the conserved cysteine through the conserved F or W. D genes are given only for firm matches. Size values are once, few and many counts, or a class for expanded clones, and some rows have none.

cdr3_aa | cdr3_nt | j_call | d_call | clone_size | v_call
CASSPSGGAVHGYTF | TGTGCCAGCAGCCCAAGTGGGGGCGCGGTGCATGGCTACACCTTC | TRBJ1-2 | . | once | TRBV6-2/TRBV6-3
CASSIPPGEQYF | TGTGCCAGCAGCATACCCCCTGGGGAGCAGTACTTC | TRBJ2-7 | . | few | TRBV11-3
CASSGPGGSTYNEQFF | TGTGCCAGCAGCGGACCAGGGGGTAGCACCTACAATGAGCAGTTCTTC | TRBJ2-1 | TRBD1 | few | TRBV9
CASSVGRRGEETQYF | TGTGCCAGCAGCGTAGGGCGAAGGGGCGAAGAGACCCAGTACTTC | TRBJ2-5 | . | . | TRBV9
CASSTGTSGGVYNEQFF | TGTGCCAGCAGCACCGGGACTAGCGGAGGGGTCTACAATGAGCAGTTCTTC | TRBJ2-1 | TRBD2 | . | TRBV2
CASSFQREGGRTDTQYF | TGTGCCAGCAGTTTTCAGCGGGAGGGCGGTCGCACAGATACGCAGTATTTT | TRBJ2-3 | TRBD2 | few | TRBV27
CASIGTGKYEQYF | TGTGCCAGCATCGGGACAGGAAAATACGAGCAGTACTTC | TRBJ2-7 | TRBD1 | . | TRBV28
CASSSPWGRGNGYTF | TGTGCCAGCAGCTCCCCCTGGGGTCGGGGAAATGGCTACACCTTC | TRBJ1-2 | . | . | TRBV7-3
CATLGLAGLSNTQYF | TGTGCCACCCTCGGACTAGCGGGGCTCTCTAATACGCAGTATTTT | TRBJ2-3 | TRBD2 | few | TRBV6-5
CVSSLGGVGMNTEAFF | TGTGTCAGCAGCTTAGGAGGGGTGGGAATGAACACTGAAGCTTTCTTT | TRBJ1-1 | . | . | TRBV7-2
CASSYSKSGLEIWEQYF | TGTGCCAGCAGTTACTCGAAGAGTGGACTTGAGATCTGGGAGCAGTACTTC | TRBJ2-7 | . | few | TRBV6-5
CASSFVDTQYF | TGTGCCAGCAGTTTCGTGGATACGCAGTATTTT | TRBJ2-3 | . | . | TRBV7-9
CASSSPGHSTDTQYF | TGTGCCAGCAGCAGTCCGGGACACAGCACAGATACGCAGTATTTT | TRBJ2-3 | . | few | TRBV7-2
CASSYSGVNNEQYF | TGTGCCAGCAGTTATAGCGGGGTTAACAATGAGCAGTACTTC | TRBJ2-7 | TRBD2 | few | TRBV6-5
CASSFLEGRNTEAFF | TGCGCCAGCAGCTTTCTAGAGGGTCGGAACACTGAAGCTTTCTTT | TRBJ1-1 | . | . | TRBV5-1
CASSFPFTWSANEQFF | TGTGCCAGCAGCTTTCCTTTTACTTGGTCCGCCAATGAGCAGTTCTTC | TRBJ2-1 | . | . | TRBV5-6
CASSFRQYLTDTQYF | TGTGCCAGCAGCTTTCGGCAGTACCTCACAGATACGCAGTATTTT | TRBJ2-3 | . | . | TRBV5-5
CASSLVGAGLNEQYF | TGTGCCAGCAGCTTAGTGGGAGCGGGGCTCAATGAGCAGTACTTC | TRBJ2-7 | TRBD2 | few | TRBV7-2
CASSLATPYEQYF | TGCGCCAGCAGCTTGGCCACCCCGTACGAGCAGTACTTC | TRBJ2-7 | . | few | TRBV5-1
CSVVGGSGSYNEQFF | TGCAGCGTTGTTGGAGGTTCGGGGTCCTACAATGAGCAGTTCTTC | TRBJ2-1 | . | many | TRBV29-1
CASSLTGVEYEQYF | TGTGCCAGCAGCTTAACAGGGGTGGAATACGAGCAGTACTTC | TRBJ2-7 | TRBD1 | . | TRBV7-9
CASSYSSAGDEQYF | TGTGCCAGCAGTTACTCCTCAGCGGGAGACGAGCAGTACTTC | TRBJ2-7 | TRBD2 | few | TRBV6-5
CASSETGPRSVYTDTQYF | TGTGCCAGCAGCGAGACAGGGCCGAGGTCCGTATACACAGATACGCAGTATTTT | TRBJ2-3 | . | . | TRBV21-1
CASSLGVAGVNEQYF | TGTGCCAGCAGCTTGGGAGTAGCGGGAGTAAATGAGCAGTACTTC | TRBJ2-7 | TRBD2 | . | TRBV5-5
CASSFLGYHNEQFF | TGTGCCAGCAGCTTCCTGGGATACCACAATGAGCAGTTCTTC | TRBJ2-1 | . | few | TRBV5-6
CSARPGTSGTDTQYF | TGCAGTGCTAGGCCCGGGACTAGCGGCACAGATACGCAGTATTTT | TRBJ2-3 | TRBD2 | many | TRBV20-1
CASRLGTTNYGYTF | TGTGCCAGCAGGTTAGGGACAACTAACTATGGCTACACCTTC | TRBJ1-2 | . | . | TRBV28
CASRLTSGGYYNEQFF | TGTGCCAGCAGACTGACTAGCGGGGGGTACTACAATGAGCAGTTCTTC | TRBJ2-1 | TRBD2 | . | TRBV11-2
CASSLDLPGAGDEQYF | TGCGCCAGCAGCTTGGATCTCCCAGGGGCAGGGGACGAGCAGTACTTC | TRBJ2-7 | . | few | TRBV5-1
CSAPKWTGGNEQFF | TGCAGTGCTCCTAAATGGACAGGAGGCAATGAGCAGTTCTTC | TRBJ2-1 | TRBD1 | once | TRBV20-1
CASSGAASSYNSPLHF | TGTGCCAGCAGTGGAGCGGCGAGCTCCTATAATTCACCCCTCCACTTT | TRBJ1-6 | . | . | TRBV25-1
CASRPSGGSSYEQYF | TGTGCCAGCAGGCCTAGCGGGGGGAGCTCCTACGAGCAGTACTTC | TRBJ2-7 | TRBD2 | few | TRBV6-2/TRBV6-3
CASRPDRGRTEAFF | TGTGCCAGCAGGCCGGACAGGGGTCGAACTGAAGCTTTCTTT | TRBJ1-1 | TRBD1 | few | TRBV6-2/TRBV6-3
CSARPRGAGTDTQYF | TGCAGTGCTAGACCCCGGGGGGCGGGGACAGATACGCAGTATTTT | TRBJ2-3 | . | . | TRBV20-1
CASSLGRQYF | TGTGCCAGCAGTTTGGGGAGGCAGTACTTC | TRBJ2-7 | . | many | TRBV12-3/TRBV12-4
CASSPPTTQRQETQYF | TGTGCCAGCTCACCACCGACTACCCAGAGGCAAGAGACCCAGTACTTC | TRBJ2-5 | . | few | TRBV18
CASSLDRVSTDTQYF | TGTGCCAGCAGCTTAGACCGGGTTAGCACAGATACGCAGTATTTT | TRBJ2-3 | . | few | TRBV7-2
CAISVKREMADTQYF | TGTGCCATCAGTGTGAAGCGGGAGATGGCAGATACGCAGTATTTT | TRBJ2-3 | TRBD2 | . | TRBV10-3
CASSLGSPGNTDTQYF | TGTGCCAGCAGCCTAGGTTCTCCCGGGAACACAGATACGCAGTATTTT | TRBJ2-3 | . | . | TRBV7-6
CASRDSLDRFTDTQYF | TGTGCCAGCAGAGACTCACTAGACCGTTTCACAGATACGCAGTATTTT | TRBJ2-3 | . | few | TRBV6-1
CSAARDSSYNEQFF | TGCAGTGCTGCGCGGGACAGCTCCTACAATGAGCAGTTCTTC | TRBJ2-1 | . | . | TRBV20-1
CASSKDGRPFTDTQYF | TGTGCCAGCAGCAAAGATGGCAGGCCTTTCACAGATACGCAGTATTTT | TRBJ2-3 | . | . | TRBV21-1
CASRWGQDNSPLHF | TGTGCCAGCAGATGGGGACAGGATAATTCACCCCTCCACTTT | TRBJ1-6 | TRBD1 | . | TRBV27
CASSYSSPQGGSEQYF | TGTGCCAGCAGTTACTCGAGCCCGCAGGGGGGATCCGAGCAGTACTTC | TRBJ2-7 | . | few | TRBV6-2/TRBV6-3
CASSAGYEQYF | TGTGCCAGCAGCGCGGGCTACGAGCAGTACTTC | TRBJ2-7 | . | many | TRBV9